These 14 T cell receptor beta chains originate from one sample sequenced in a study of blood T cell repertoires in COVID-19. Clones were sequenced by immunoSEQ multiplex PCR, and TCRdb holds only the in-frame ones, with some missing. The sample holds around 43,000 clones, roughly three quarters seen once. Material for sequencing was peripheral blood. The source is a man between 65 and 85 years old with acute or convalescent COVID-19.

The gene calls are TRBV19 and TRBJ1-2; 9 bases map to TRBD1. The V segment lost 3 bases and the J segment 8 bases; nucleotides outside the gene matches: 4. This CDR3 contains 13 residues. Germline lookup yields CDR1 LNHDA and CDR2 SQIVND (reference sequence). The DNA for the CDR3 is TGTGCCAGTAGTATCGGGACAGGGAACGGCTACACCTTC. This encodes CASSIGTGNGYTF.

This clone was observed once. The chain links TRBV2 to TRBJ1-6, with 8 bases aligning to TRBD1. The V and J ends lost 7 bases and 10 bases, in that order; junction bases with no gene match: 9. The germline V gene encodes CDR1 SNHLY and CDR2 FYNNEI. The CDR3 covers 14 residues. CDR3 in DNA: TGTGCCAGCACTAAGGACAGGGTCGGATCACCCCTCCACTTT. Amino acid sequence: CASTKDRVGSPLHF. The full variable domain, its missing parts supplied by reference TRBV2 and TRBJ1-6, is EPEVTQTPSHQVTQMGQEVILRCVPISNHLYFYWYRQILGQKVEFLVSFYNNEISEKSEIFDDQFSVERPDGSNFTLKIRSTKLEDSAMYFCASTKDRVGSPLHFGNGTRLTVT.

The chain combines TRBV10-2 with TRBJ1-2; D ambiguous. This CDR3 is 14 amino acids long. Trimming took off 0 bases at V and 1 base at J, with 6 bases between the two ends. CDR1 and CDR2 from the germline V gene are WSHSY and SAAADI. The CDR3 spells CASSESTSNYGYTF. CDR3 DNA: TGCGCCAGCAGTGAGTCGACAAGTAACTATGGCTACACCTTC.

CDR3 protein: CASSIVNTQGQRGGELFF. In DNA form, the CDR3 reads TGTGCCAGTAGTATAGTCAACACCCAGGGACAGAGGGGCGGGGAGCTGTTTTTT. The V call is TRBV19, the J call TRBJ2-2, with 7 bases that match TRBD1. V was pared by 1 base and J by 7 bases, with 15 bases of the junction left unmatched. CDR3 length: 18 residues. Looked up from germline, CDR1 is LNHDA and CDR2 is SQIVND (reference sequence).

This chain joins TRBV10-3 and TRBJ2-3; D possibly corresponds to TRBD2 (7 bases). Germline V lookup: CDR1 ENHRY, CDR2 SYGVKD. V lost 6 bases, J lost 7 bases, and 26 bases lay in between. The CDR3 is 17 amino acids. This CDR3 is CAISYWSGTGGLYTQYF. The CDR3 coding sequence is TGTGCCATCAGCTACTGGTCGGGTACCGGGGGGCTATATACGCAGTATTTT.

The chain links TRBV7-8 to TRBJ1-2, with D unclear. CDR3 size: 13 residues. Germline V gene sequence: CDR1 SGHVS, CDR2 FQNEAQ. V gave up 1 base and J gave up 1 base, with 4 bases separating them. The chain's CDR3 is CASSLGDNYGYTF. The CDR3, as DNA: TGTGCCAGCAGCTTAGGAGATAACTATGGCTACACCTTC.

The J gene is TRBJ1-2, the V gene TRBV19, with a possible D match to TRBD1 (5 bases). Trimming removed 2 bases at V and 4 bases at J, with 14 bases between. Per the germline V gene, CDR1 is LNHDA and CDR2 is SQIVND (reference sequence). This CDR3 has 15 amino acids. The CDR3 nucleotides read TGTGCCAGTAGTATAAGCGGGACTCCCTTCTATGGCTACACCTTC. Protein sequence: CASSISGTPFYGYTF.

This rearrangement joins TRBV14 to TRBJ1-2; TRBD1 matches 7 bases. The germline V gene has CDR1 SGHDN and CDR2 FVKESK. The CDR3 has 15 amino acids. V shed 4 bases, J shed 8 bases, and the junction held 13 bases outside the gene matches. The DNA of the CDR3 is TGTGCCAGCAGCCGTCAAGCCAACAGGGGTGGCGGCTACACCTTC. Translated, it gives CASSRQANRGGGYTF.

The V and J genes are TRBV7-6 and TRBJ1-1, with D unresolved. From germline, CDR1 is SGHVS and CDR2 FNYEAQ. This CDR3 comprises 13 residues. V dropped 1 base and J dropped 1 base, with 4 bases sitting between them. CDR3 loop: CASSLEQNTEAFF. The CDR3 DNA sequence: TGTGCCAGCAGCTTAGAACAGAACACTGAAGCTTTCTTT.

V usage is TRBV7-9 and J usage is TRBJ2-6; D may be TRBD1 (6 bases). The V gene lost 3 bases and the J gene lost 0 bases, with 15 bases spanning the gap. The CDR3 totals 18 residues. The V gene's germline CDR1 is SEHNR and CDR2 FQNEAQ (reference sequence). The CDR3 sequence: CASSLGALSFSGANVLTF. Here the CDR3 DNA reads TGTGCCAGCAGCTTGGGGGCTTTAAGTTTCTCTGGGGCCAACGTCCTGACTTTC.

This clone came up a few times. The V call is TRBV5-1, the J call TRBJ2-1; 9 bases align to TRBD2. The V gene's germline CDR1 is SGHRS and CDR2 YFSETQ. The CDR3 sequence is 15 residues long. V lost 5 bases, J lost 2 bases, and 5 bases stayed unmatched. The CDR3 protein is CASSFSGGTYNEQFF. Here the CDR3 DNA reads TGCGCCAGCAGTTTTAGCGGGGGTACCTACAATGAGCAGTTCTTC.

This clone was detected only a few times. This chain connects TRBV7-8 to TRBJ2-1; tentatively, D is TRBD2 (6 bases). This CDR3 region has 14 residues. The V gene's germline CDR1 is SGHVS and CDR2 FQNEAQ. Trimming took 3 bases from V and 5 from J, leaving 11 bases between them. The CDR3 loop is CASSFPRGDNEQFF. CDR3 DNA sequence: TGTGCCAGCAGCTTTCCGCGGGGAGACAATGAGCAGTTCTTC.

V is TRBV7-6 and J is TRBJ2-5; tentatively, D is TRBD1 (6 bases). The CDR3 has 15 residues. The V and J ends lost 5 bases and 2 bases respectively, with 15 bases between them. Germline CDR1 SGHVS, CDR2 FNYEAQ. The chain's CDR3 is CASSPTWGPQETQYF. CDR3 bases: TGTGCCAGCAGCCCCACGTGGGGGCCTCAAGAGACCCAGTACTTC.

The CDR3 nucleotides read TGTGCCAGCAGCTTGGAGGGCGGGCGCGGCACTGAAGCTTTCTTT. Protein product: CASSLEGGRGTEAFF. V gene TRBV5-5 combines with J gene TRBJ1-1; the D is unclear. The CDR3 runs to 15 residues. V lost 0 bases, J lost 4 bases, and 13 bases lay in between. Per germline, CDR1 SGHKS and CDR2 YYEKEE (reference sequence).